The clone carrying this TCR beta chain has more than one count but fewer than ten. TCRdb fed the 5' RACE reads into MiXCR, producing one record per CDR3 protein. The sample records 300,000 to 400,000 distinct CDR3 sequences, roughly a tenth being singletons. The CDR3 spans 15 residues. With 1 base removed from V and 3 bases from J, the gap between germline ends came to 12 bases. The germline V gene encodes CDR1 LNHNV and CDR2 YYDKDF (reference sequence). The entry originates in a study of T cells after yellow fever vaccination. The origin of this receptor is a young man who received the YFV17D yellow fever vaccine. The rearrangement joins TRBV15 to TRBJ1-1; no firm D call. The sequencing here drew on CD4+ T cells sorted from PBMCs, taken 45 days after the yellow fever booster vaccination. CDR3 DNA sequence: TGTGCCACCAGCAGAGGAAAGGGAGAGCACACTGAAGCTTTCTTT. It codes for CATSRGKGEHTEAFF.